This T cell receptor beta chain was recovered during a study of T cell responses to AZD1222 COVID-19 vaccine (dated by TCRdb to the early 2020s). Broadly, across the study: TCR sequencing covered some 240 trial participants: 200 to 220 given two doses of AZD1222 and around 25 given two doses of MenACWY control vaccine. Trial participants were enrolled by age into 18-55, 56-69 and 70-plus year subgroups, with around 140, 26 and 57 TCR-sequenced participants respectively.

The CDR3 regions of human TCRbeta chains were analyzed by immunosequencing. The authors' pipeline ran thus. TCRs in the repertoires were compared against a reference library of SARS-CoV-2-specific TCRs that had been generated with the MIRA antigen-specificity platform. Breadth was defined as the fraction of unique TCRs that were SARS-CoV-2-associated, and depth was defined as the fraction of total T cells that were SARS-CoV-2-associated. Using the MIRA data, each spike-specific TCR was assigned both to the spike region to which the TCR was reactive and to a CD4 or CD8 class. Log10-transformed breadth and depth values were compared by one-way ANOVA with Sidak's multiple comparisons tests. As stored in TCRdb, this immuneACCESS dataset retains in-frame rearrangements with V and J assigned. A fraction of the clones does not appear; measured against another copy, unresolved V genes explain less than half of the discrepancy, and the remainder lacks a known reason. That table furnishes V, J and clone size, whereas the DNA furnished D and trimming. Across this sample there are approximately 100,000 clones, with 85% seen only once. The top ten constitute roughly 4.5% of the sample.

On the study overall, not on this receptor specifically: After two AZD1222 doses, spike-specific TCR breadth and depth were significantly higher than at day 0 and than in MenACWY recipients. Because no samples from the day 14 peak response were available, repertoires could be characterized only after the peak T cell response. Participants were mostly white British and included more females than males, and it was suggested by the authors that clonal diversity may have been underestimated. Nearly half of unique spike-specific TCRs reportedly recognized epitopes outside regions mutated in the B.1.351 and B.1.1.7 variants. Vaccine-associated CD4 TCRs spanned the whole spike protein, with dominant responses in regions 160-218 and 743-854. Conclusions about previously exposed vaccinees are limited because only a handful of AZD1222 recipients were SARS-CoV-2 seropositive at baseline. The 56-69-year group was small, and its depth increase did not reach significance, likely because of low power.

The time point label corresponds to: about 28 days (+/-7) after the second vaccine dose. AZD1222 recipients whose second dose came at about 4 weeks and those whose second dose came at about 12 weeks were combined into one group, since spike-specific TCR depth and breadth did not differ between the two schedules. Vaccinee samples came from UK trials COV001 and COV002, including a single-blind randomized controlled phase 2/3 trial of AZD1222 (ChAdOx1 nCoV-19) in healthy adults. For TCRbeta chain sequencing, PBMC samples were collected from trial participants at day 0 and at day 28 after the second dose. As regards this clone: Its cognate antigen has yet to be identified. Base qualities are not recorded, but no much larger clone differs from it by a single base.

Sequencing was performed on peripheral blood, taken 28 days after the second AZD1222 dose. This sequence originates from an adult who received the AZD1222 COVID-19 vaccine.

The DNA sequence follows: TGCGCCAGCAGCCGAGGGACTAGCAGCGAGACCCAGTACTTC. Protein translation: CASSRGTSSETQYF. Recombination joined TRBV4-1 with TRBJ2-5; 9 bases in the middle match TRBD2. Via the germline V gene, CDR1 is MGHRA and CDR2 YSYEKL. V has 4 bases trimmed and J has 5 bases trimmed; junction bases matching no gene number 5. Its CDR3 holds 14 amino acids, cysteine through phenylalanine. The only DNA kept is the CDR3, 42 bases in frame from the first base.